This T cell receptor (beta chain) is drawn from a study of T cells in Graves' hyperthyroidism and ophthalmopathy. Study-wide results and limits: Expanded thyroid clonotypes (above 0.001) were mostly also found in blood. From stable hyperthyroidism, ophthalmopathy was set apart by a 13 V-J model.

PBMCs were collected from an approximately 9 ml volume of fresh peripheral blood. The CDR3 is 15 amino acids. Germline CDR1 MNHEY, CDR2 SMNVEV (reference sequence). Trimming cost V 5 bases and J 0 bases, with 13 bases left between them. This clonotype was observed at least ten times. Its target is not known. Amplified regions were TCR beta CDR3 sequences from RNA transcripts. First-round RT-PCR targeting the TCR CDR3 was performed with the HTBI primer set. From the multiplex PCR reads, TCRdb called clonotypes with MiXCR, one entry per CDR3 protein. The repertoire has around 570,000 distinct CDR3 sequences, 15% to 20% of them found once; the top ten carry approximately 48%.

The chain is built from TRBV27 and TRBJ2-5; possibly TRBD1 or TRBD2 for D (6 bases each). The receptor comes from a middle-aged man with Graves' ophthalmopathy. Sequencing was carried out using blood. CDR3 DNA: TGTGCCAGCAGTACCTCCCGGGGGCACCAAGAGACCCAGTACTTC. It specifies CASSTSRGHQETQYF.